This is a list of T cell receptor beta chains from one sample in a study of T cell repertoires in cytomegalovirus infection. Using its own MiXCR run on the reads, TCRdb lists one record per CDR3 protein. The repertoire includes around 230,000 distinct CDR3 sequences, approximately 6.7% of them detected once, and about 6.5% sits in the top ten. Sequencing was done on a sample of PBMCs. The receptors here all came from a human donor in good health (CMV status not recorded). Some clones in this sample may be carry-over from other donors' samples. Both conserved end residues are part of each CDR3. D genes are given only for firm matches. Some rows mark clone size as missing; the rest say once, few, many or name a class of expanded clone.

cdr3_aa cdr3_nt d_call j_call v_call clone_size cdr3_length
CASSVGVEAYEQYF TGTGCCAGCAGCGTCGGGGTCGAAGCCTACGAGCAGTACTTC - TRBJ2-7 TRBV9 many 14
CSVEDRWVAGPRNEQFF TGCAGCGTTGAAGATCGCTGGGTAGCGGGCCCGCGGAATGAGCAGTTCTTC TRBD2 TRBJ2-1 TRBV29-1 few 17
CASSGPQGGQETQYF TGTGCCAGCAGCGGTCCACAGGGGGGCCAAGAGACCCAGTACTTC TRBD1 TRBJ2-5 TRBV25-1 few 15
CSARDRDSQETQYF TGCAGTGCTAGAGATCGGGACAGCCAAGAGACCCAGTACTTC TRBD1 TRBJ2-5 TRBV20-1 many 14
CASSQSGQHNEQFF TGTGCCAGCAGCCAATCCGGCCAACACAATGAGCAGTTCTTC - TRBJ2-1 TRBV4-2 few 14
CASTAWGSYEQYF TGTGCCAGCACCGCGTGGGGGTCCTACGAGCAGTACTTC - TRBJ2-7 TRBV14 many 13
CASSYSNSGGKGAMSYEQYF TGTGCCAGCAGTTACTCGAATTCCGGCGGGAAGGGGGCGATGTCCTACGAGCAGTACTTC - TRBJ2-7 TRBV6-2/TRBV6-3 many 20
CSVEGKRYEQYF TGCAGCGTTGAAGGGAAAAGGTACGAGCAGTACTTC - TRBJ2-7 TRBV29-1 - 12
CASSSRGGGTGSYEQYF TGCGCCAGCAGCTCCCGAGGGGGCGGGACAGGATCCTACGAGCAGTACTTC TRBD1 TRBJ2-7 TRBV4-1 many 17
CSARLKGIYEQYF TGCAGTGCTAGACTGAAGGGTATATACGAGCAGTACTTC - TRBJ2-7 TRBV20-1 many 13
CASSPSVGEQYF TGTGCCAGCAGCCCTAGCGTTGGCGAGCAGTACTTC - TRBJ2-7 TRBV7-2 many 12
CSARDTATYNSPLHF TGCAGTGCTAGAGATACAGCAACTTATAATTCACCCCTCCACTTT - TRBJ1-6 TRBV20-1 many 15
CASSTRTVKQPQHF TGTGCCAGCAGTACACGGACAGTAAAACAGCCCCAGCATTTT - TRBJ1-5 TRBV6-2/TRBV6-3 many 14
CASSLGTNWDTEAFF TGTGCCAGCAGCCTCGGGACAAACTGGGACACTGAAGCTTTCTTT - TRBJ1-1 TRBV14 - 15
CASSFGGAVGDTQYF TGTGCCAGCAGTTTCGGGGGGGCCGTCGGAGATACGCAGTATTTT TRBD2 TRBJ2-3 TRBV12-3/TRBV12-4 many 15
CASSLLGSTNTEAFF TGTGCCAGCAGCTTGTTAGGGTCTACTAACACTGAAGCTTTCTTT - TRBJ1-1 TRBV7-2 many 15
CASSQIGRGRRETQYF TGCGCCAGCAGTCAAATCGGCAGGGGGCGTCGGGAGACCCAGTACTTC TRBD1 TRBJ2-5 TRBV23-1 - 16
CAISARIERNEQFF TGTGCCATCAGTGCCCGCATAGAAAGGAATGAGCAGTTCTTC - TRBJ2-1 TRBV10-3 many 14
CASSYDGGPYQPQHF TGTGCCAGCAGCTACGACGGGGGGCCGTATCAGCCCCAGCATTTT - TRBJ1-5 TRBV2 many 15
CASSPQGWLAGDYEQYF TGTGCCAGCAGTCCACAGGGTTGGCTAGCGGGGGACTACGAGCAGTACTTC TRBD2 TRBJ2-7 TRBV6-5 many 17
CASSLVYRGSSGNTIYF TGTGCCAGCAGCTTAGTTTACAGGGGGTCGTCTGGAAACACCATATATTTT TRBD1 TRBJ1-3 TRBV11-2 many 17
CASSEDSHIQYF TGTGCCAGCAGCGAGGACAGTCACATTCAGTACTTC - TRBJ2-4 TRBV11-2 - 12
CASRAALISYEQYF TGTGCCAGCAGGGCAGCCCTAATATCCTACGAGCAGTACTTC - TRBJ2-7 TRBV7-2 many 14
CASSLKTNLNTEAFF TGTGCCAGCAGCCTCAAGACGAACTTGAACACTGAAGCTTTCTTT - TRBJ1-1 TRBV7-8 few 15
CATTAGPNTEAFF TGTGCCACCACGGCCGGACCGAACACTGAAGCTTTCTTT - TRBJ1-1 TRBV24-1 many 13
CASSSQASFFPDTQYF TGTGCCAGCAGCTCCCAGGCCTCCTTTTTCCCAGATACGCAGTATTTT - TRBJ2-3 TRBV7-2 many 16
CASSPWTGANYGYTF TGTGCCAGCAGCCCCTGGACAGGGGCGAACTATGGCTACACCTTC TRBD1 TRBJ1-2 TRBV7-2 medium-sized 15
CSVAVDILEETQYF TGCAGCGTTGCCGTGGACATCCTAGAAGAGACCCAGTACTTC - TRBJ2-5 TRBV29-1 many 14
CSASGDAGGNEKLFF TGCAGTGCTAGCGGGGACGCCGGGGGTAATGAAAAACTGTTTTTT - TRBJ1-4 TRBV20-1 - 15
CSVARAGGYNEQFF TGCAGCGTGGCCAGGGCCGGGGGTTACAATGAGCAGTTCTTC - TRBJ2-1 TRBV29-1 many 14
CASREGAVTEAFF TGTGCCAGCAGGGAGGGGGCGGTCACTGAAGCTTTCTTT TRBD1 TRBJ1-1 TRBV28 many 13
CASSLLEMGPQHF TGTGCCAGCAGCTTACTAGAGATGGGGCCCCAGCATTTT - TRBJ1-5 TRBV7-9 many 13
CASSLRTTAQETQYF TGTGCCAGTAGTTTACGGACGACAGCTCAAGAGACCCAGTACTTC - TRBJ2-5 TRBV19 many 15
CASSFRTGQEKLFF TGTGCCAGCAGCTTTAGGACAGGGCAGGAAAAACTGTTTTTT TRBD1 TRBJ1-4 TRBV7-2 many 14
CASSFWGRLNTPLHF TGTGCCAGCAGTTTTTGGGGACGTCTGAATACACCCCTCCACTTT - TRBJ1-6 TRBV28 - 15
CSVDLTSTGGETQYF TGCAGCGTTGATTTAACCTCGACAGGGGGAGAGACCCAGTACTTC TRBD1 TRBJ2-5 TRBV29-1 many 15
CASARGGTTEAFF TGTGCCAGTGCGCGGGGCGGGACGACTGAAGCTTTCTTT - TRBJ1-1 TRBV19 many 13
CASSDLPDNYGYTF TGTGCCAGCAGTGACCTGCCAGATAACTATGGCTACACCTTC - TRBJ1-2 TRBV6-1 many 14
CASSSRTEGGNTIYF TGTGCCAGCAGCTCCCGGACAGAGGGTGGAAACACCATATATTTT - TRBJ1-3 TRBV11-2 many 15
CATSDSSFATTQETQYF TGTGCCACCAGTGATTCATCCTTCGCCACGACCCAAGAGACCCAGTACTTC - TRBJ2-5 TRBV24-1 many 17
CSARDRVNTGELFF TGCAGTGCTAGAGACAGGGTGAACACCGGGGAGCTGTTTTTT - TRBJ2-2 TRBV20-1 - 14
CAWSITGATYEQYF TGTGCCTGGAGTATTACAGGGGCCACCTACGAGCAGTACTTC TRBD1 TRBJ2-7 TRBV30 many 14
CASSRDYLNQETQYF TGTGCCAGCAGCCGGGACTACCTGAATCAAGAGACCCAGTACTTC TRBD2 TRBJ2-5 TRBV5-4 few 15
CASGLTRSWGNEQFF TGTGCTAGTGGCCTAACTAGGTCCTGGGGTAATGAGCAGTTCTTC - TRBJ2-1 TRBV12-5 few 15
CASSDRTGGKEKLFF TGTGCCAGCAGTGATCGGACAGGGGGCAAAGAAAAACTGTTTTTT TRBD1 TRBJ1-4 TRBV12-3/TRBV12-4 many 15
CASSQGASYGYTF TGCGCCAGCAGCCAAGGCGCTTCTTATGGCTACACCTTC - TRBJ1-2 TRBV4-3 few 13
CATSREGAGNQPQHF TGTGCCACCAGCAGAGAAGGGGCTGGCAATCAGCCCCAGCATTTT - TRBJ1-5 TRBV15 many 15
CSVDGSGGGGTDTQYF TGCAGCGTTGATGGTTCGGGGGGCGGTGGCACAGATACGCAGTATTTT - TRBJ2-3 TRBV29-1 - 16
CASSLGGAKDTQYF TGTGCCAGCAGTTTAGGGGGGGCAAAAGATACGCAGTATTTT - TRBJ2-3 TRBV28 many 14
CASSPDRGPNQPQHF TGTGCCAGCAGCCCCGACAGGGGTCCGAATCAGCCCCAGCATTTT TRBD1 TRBJ1-5 TRBV7-8 many 15
CASSPNGRDEQYF TGTGCCAGCAGCCCTAATGGGAGGGACGAGCAGTACTTC TRBD2 TRBJ2-7 TRBV5-6 many 13
CSVLSRGYEKLFF TGCAGCGTCCTCTCTAGGGGGTATGAAAAACTGTTTTTT - TRBJ1-4 TRBV29-1 - 13